What follows are 27 T cell receptor beta chains derived from one specimen sequenced in a study of T cells in women clearing cervical HPV infection. Here immunoSEQ multiplex PCR was the method, and the copy in TCRdb shows in-frame clones only, minus some. The sample data list under 45,000 clones. Sequenced: blood buffy coat. Source of these receptors: a woman between 18 and 70 years old with a cervical HPV16 infection that either progressed to CIN3+ or cleared (not recorded which).

Remarks on this clone: The sequence runs out 3 residues before the end of the CDR3; the remainder is reconstructed from the germline J gene. The rearrangement uses TRBV20-1 and TRBJ2-3; TRBD1 agrees at 7 bases. Germline-derived CDR1 and CDR2 are DFQATT and SNEGSKA (reference sequence). The junction had 4 bases not matched to a gene; V was cut back by 6 bases and J by 1 base. This CDR3 is built from 13 residues. The CDR3 spells CSADGQGTDTQYF. The CDR3 DNA, read in part, is TGCAGTGCCGATGGACAGGGCACAGATACG.

Notes on this clone: Sequencing ends 3 residues short of the CDR3 end; the germline J gene provides the rest. This rearrangement joins TRBV2 to TRBJ1-2, with D uncertain. CDR1 is SNHLY, CDR2 FYNNEI, per germline. This CDR3 is built from 10 residues. The CDR3 loop reads CASSPYDYTF. CDR3 bases read: TGTGCCAGCTCCCCCTACGAC.

For this clone: The CDR3 extends 3 residues past the end of the read, so its final part is completed from the germline J gene. This chain links TRBV20-1 with TRBJ2-3; a weak D match, TRBD2 (5 bases). Trimming took 7 bases from V and 3 from J, leaving 14 bases between them. The germline CDR1 and CDR2 sequences are DFQATT and SNEGSKA (reference sequence). CDR3 length: 13 residues. CDR3 region: CSEAFGETDTQYF. Incomplete CDR3 DNA: TGCAGTGAGGCGTTCGGGGAAACAGATACG.

In regard to this clone: The CDR3 end falls 3 residues outside the read, so it is completed with the germline J gene. V and J are TRBV18 and TRBJ1-4; 7 bases match TRBD1. CDR1 is KGHSH, CDR2 LQKENI, per germline. V lost 3 bases and J lost 8; bases outside the gene matches: 9. The CDR3 is 15 amino acids. Incomplete CDR3 DNA: TGTGCCAGCTCACCCAGGGGGTCGAGACTCGAAAAA. The encoded protein is CASSPRGSRLEK. The complete CDR3 protein is CASSPRGSRLEKLFF. Variable domain in full (rest from reference TRBV18 and TRBJ1-4): NAGVMQNPRHLVRRRGQEARLRCSPMKGHSHVYWYRQLPEEGLKFMVYLQKENIIDESGMPKERFSAEFPKEGPSILRIQQVVRGDSAAYFCASSPRGSRLEKLFFGSGTQLSVL.

Regarding this clone: The CDR3 is cut off 3 residues early in the read; its end comes from the germline J gene. The rearrangement uses TRBV19 and TRBJ2-4; TRBD1 is a possible D gene (6 bases). The CDR3 runs to 17 residues. The V end was cut by 1 base, the J end by 3 bases, with 16 bases between. Germline-derived CDR1 and CDR2 are LNHDA and SQIVND (reference sequence). The CDR3 reads CASSIGRVEGDKNIQYF. The sequenced CDR3 bases are TGTGCCAGTAGTATAGGACGGGTCGAGGGGGACAAAAACATT.

On this clone itself: The read terminates 3 residues ahead of where the CDR3 ends, so the germline J gene completes it. The V and J genes are TRBV5-1 and TRBJ2-7; D remains unclear. Germline-derived CDR1 and CDR2 are SGHRS and YFSETQ. V lost 0 bases to trimming and J lost 6 bases, with 13 bases between them. This CDR3 is 14 amino acids long. CDR3 sequence reads: CASSLELSSVEQYF. The covered CDR3 bases are TGCGCCAGCAGCTTGGAACTATCCTCGGTCGAG.

Concerning this clone itself: Sequencing ends 3 residues short of the CDR3 end; the germline J gene provides the rest. V and J are TRBV11-1 and TRBJ2-5; D is undetermined. V lost 8 bases and J lost 0, with 13 bases in between. The CDR3 contains 14 residues. Looked up from germline, CDR1 is SGHAT and CDR2 is FQDESV (reference sequence). The CDR3 loop reads CASAYSQNQETQYF. The DNA read from the CDR3 is TGTGCCAGCGCCTACTCCCAAAACCAAGAGACC.

For this clone: The read is 3 residues too short to cover the CDR3 end, so that end is filled in from the germline J gene. The chain employs TRBV19 and TRBJ2-7, with TRBD2 matching over 7 bases. Germline CDR1 reads LNHDA; CDR2 reads SQIVND (reference sequence). The CDR3 spans 14 residues. V lost 3 bases to trimming and J lost 1 base; unmatched junction nucleotides: 3. The CDR3 sequence is CASSIQRDSYEQYF. The sequenced CDR3 bases are TGTGCCAGTAGTATTCAGCGGGATTCCTACGAG. The full variable domain, completed using reference TRBV19 and TRBJ2-7, is DGGITQSPKYLFRKEGQNVTLSCEQNLNHDAMYWYRQDPGQGLRLIYYSQIVNDFQKGDIAEGYSVSREKKESFPLTVTSAQKNPTAFYLCASSIQRDSYEQYFGPGTRLTVT.

Concerning this clone: Read coverage stops 3 residues before the CDR3 terminus; the germline J gene supplies the remainder. The V call is TRBV10-3, the J call TRBJ2-3; D may be TRBD1 (5 bases). The germline gives CDR1 ENHRY, CDR2 SYGVKD. Trimming took off 1 base at V and 6 bases at J, with 11 bases between the two ends. This CDR3 is 14 amino acids long. The CDR3 sequence: CAISELQAGDTQYF. The sequenced part of the CDR3 DNA is TGTGCCATCAGTGAGTTACAGGCTGGGGATACG.

To note about this clone: With the read ending 3 residues before the CDR3 end, the germline J gene is used to fill in that end. The V call is TRBV7-2, the J call TRBJ2-7; 7 bases map to TRBD1. CDR1 and CDR2 from the germline V gene are SGHTA and FQGNSA. The J segment lost 1 base and the V segment lost 1 base, leaving 1 base of the junction unmatched. The CDR3 is 14 residues long. The DNA read from the CDR3 is TGTGCCAGCAGCTTAGTACAGGGGTCCTACGAG. Translating it yields CASSLVQGSYE. In full, the CDR3 reads CASSLVQGSYEQYF.

CDR3 DNA (partial): TGTGCCAGTAGTATGGAACAGGGAAAGAGCACAGATACC. Translation gives CASSMEQGKSTDT. Given in full, the CDR3 is CASSMEQGKSTDTYTF. The J gene is TRBJ1-2, the V gene TRBV19; D possibly corresponds to TRBD1 (6 bases). The read is 3 residues too short to cover the CDR3 end, so that end is filled in from the germline J gene. This CDR3 has 16 residues. Germline V gives CDR1 LNHDA, CDR2 SQIVND (reference sequence). Filled out from reference TRBV19 and TRBJ1-2, the complete variable domain reads DGGITQSPKYLFRKEGQNVTLSCEQNLNHDAMYWYRQDPGQGLRLIYYSQIVNDFQKGDIAEGYSVSREKKESFPLTVTSAQKNPTAFYLCASSMEQGKSTDTYTFGSGTRLTVV.

A remark on this clone: The read stops 3 residues short of the end of the CDR3; the missing end is completed from the germline J gene. This rearrangement joins TRBV7-3 to TRBJ2-5; D is perhaps TRBD2 (5 bases). The CDR3 has 14 residues. V lost 6 bases, J lost 3 bases, and 14 bases lay in between. The germline V gene encodes CDR1 SGHTA and CDR2 FQGTGA. CDR3: CASSPQPGEETQYF. The CDR3 bases that were read are TGTGCCAGCAGTCCACAACCCGGGGAAGAGACC. The full variable domain, its missing parts supplied by reference TRBV7-3 and TRBJ2-5, is GAGVSQTPSNKVTEKGKYVELRCDPISGHTALYWYRQSLGQGPEFLIYFQGTGAADDSGLPNDRFFAVRPEGSVSTLKIQRTERGDSAVYLCASSPQPGEETQYFGPGTRLLVL.

A note on this clone: The read terminates 3 residues before the CDR3 end, so the remaining end is supplied by the germline J gene. The chain employs TRBV5-1 and TRBJ2-7; TRBD2 matches 9 bases. This CDR3 region has 15 residues. CDR1 and CDR2 from the germline V gene are SGHRS and YFSETQ. V was clipped by 0 bases and J by 4 bases; unmatched bases: 5. The CDR3 is CASSLAGTSWYEQYF. CDR3 bases read: TGCGCCAGCAGCTTGGCCGGGACTAGCTGGTACGAG. Using reference TRBV5-1 and TRBJ2-7 for the parts outside the CDR3, the full variable domain is KAGVTQTPRYLIKTRGQQVTLSCSPISGHRSVSWYQQTPGQGLQFLFEYFSETQRNKGNFPGRFSGRQFSNSRSEMNVSTLELGDSALYLCASSLAGTSWYEQYFGPGTRLTVT.

In the case of this clone: The CDR3 extends 3 residues past the end of the read, so its final part is completed from the germline J gene. The chain is built from TRBV6-2 or TRBV6-3 and TRBJ2-3, with D maybe TRBD1 (6 bases). Trimming left V 5 bases short and J 8 bases short, with 14 bases between. Germline values: CDR1 MNHEY, CDR2 SVGEGT. The length of the CDR3 is 13 residues. CDR3 sequence: CASSERTEATQYF. The sequenced CDR3 bases are TGTGCCAGCAGTGAGAGGACAGAGGCTACG.

Note on this clone: Read coverage stops 3 residues before the CDR3 terminus; the germline J gene supplies the remainder. This chain uses TRBV7-2 with TRBJ1-2, with D possibly TRBD1 on 5 matching bases. CDR1 and CDR2 (germline): SGHTA, FQGNSA. This CDR3 comprises 15 residues. The CDR3 loop is CASSRSGTSTDTYTF. The DNA read from the CDR3 is TGTGCCAGCAGCCGATCCGGGACTAGCACAGATACC.

Comment on this clone: Sequencing ends 3 residues short of the CDR3 end; the germline J gene provides the rest. The chain combines TRBV5-1 with TRBJ2-6; D remains unclear. Germline values: CDR1 SGHRS, CDR2 YFSETQ. CDR3 size: 12 residues. Deletions cut 5 bases from V and 3 bases from J, with 3 bases between. The CDR3 sequence: CASRYGANVLTF. The sequenced CDR3 bases are TGCGCCAGCAGATATGGGGCCAACGTC.

Comments on this clone: The read terminates 3 residues ahead of where the CDR3 ends, so the germline J gene completes it. The chain carries TRBV18 and TRBJ2-7, with TRBD1 identical over 9 bases. Germline CDR1 is KGHSH and CDR2 is LQKENI. The CDR3 loop spans 15 amino acids. V was pared by 3 bases and J by 2 bases, with 5 bases of the junction left unmatched. The CDR3 is CASSPSRDRAYEQYF. The CDR3 bases that were read are TGTGCCAGCTCACCTAGTAGGGACAGGGCCTACGAG.

A word on this clone: Read sequence stops 3 residues before the CDR3 end, and the germline J gene provides the missing end. This chain uses TRBV30 with TRBJ1-4; D call uncertain. The germline gives CDR1 GTSNPN, CDR2 SVGIG (reference sequence). The CDR3 totals 14 residues. The CDR3 bases that were read are TGTGCCTGGAGTGTCGGAGGTGGAGTGACACCA. Amino acids: CAWSVGGGVTP. The whole CDR3 is CAWSVGGGVTPLFF.

CDR3 loop: CASSLGWGQGGEQYF. Partial CDR3 DNA: TGCGCCAGCAGCCTTGGTTGGGGACAGGGAGGCGAG. V usage is TRBV5-1 and J usage is TRBJ2-7; 9 bases match TRBD1. The observed sequence ends 3 residues before the CDR3 terminus, with the missing tail filled in from the germline J gene. From germline, CDR1 is SGHRS and CDR2 YFSETQ. V shed 4 bases and J 6 bases; nucleotides not matched to a gene: 11. The length of the CDR3 is 15 residues.

Comments on this clone: The read ends 3 residues shy of where the CDR3 ends; the end is completed using the germline J gene. The J gene is TRBJ2-2, the V gene TRBV4-1; 8 bases are a match to TRBD1. V shed 0 bases, J shed 7 bases, and the junction held 10 bases outside the gene matches. CDR3 length: 17 residues. Germline lookup yields CDR1 MGHRA and CDR2 YSYEKL. The part of the CDR3 DNA that was read is TGCGCCAGCAGCCAAGATCCCCAGGGGGCGCAGGGCGGGGAG. This sequence encodes CASSQDPQGAQGGE. The whole CDR3 protein reads CASSQDPQGAQGGELFF.

As to this clone: The CDR3 end lies 3 residues beyond the end of the read and is filled in from the germline J gene. The chain combines TRBV20-1 with TRBJ2-1; 13 bases align to TRBD2. The length of the CDR3 is 14 residues. Unmatched junction bases numbered 5, after V lost 6 bases and J lost 6 bases. Per the germline V gene, CDR1 is DFQATT and CDR2 is SNEGSKA (reference sequence). The CDR3 region is CSAMRLAGGNEQFF. The part of the CDR3 DNA that was read is TGCAGTGCCATGCGACTAGCGGGAGGCAATGAG.

Regarding this clone: The read terminates 3 residues ahead of where the CDR3 ends, so the germline J gene completes it. The chain couples TRBV19 to TRBJ2-3, with TRBD1 matching 7 bases. The V segment lost 5 bases and the J segment 0 bases; nucleotides outside the gene matches: 5. The CDR3 is 15 amino acids. The V gene's germline CDR1 is LNHDA and CDR2 SQIVND (reference sequence). The CDR3 here is CASSAGTASTDTQYF. The sequenced CDR3 bases are TGTGCCAGTAGTGCCGGGACAGCTAGCACAGATACG. Complete variable domain (other parts from reference TRBV19 and TRBJ2-3): DGGITQSPKYLFRKEGQNVTLSCEQNLNHDAMYWYRQDPGQGLRLIYYSQIVNDFQKGDIAEGYSVSREKKESFPLTVTSAQKNPTAFYLCASSAGTASTDTQYFGPGTRLTVL.

As regards this clone: The missing CDR3 end, 3 residues past where the read stops, is filled in from the germline J gene. The chain recombines TRBV6-1 with TRBJ2-3; 7 nucleotides align to TRBD1. The ends lost 4 bases at V and 0 bases at J; junction bases unmatched: 4. The CDR3 extends over 15 amino acids. Germline lookup yields CDR1 MNHNS and CDR2 SASEGT. CDR3: CASSGQGKSTDTQYF. The part of the CDR3 DNA that was read is TGTGCCAGCAGTGGACAGGGAAAAAGCACAGATACG.

For this clone: The CDR3 end is not reached by the read, which stops 3 residues before it; the germline J gene fills it in. V gene TRBV13 combines with J gene TRBJ2-1, with 14 bases identical to TRBD2. After removal of 5 bases from V and 6 bases from J, the junction contained 15 bases not matched to a gene. CDR3 length: 19 amino acids. Germline V gives CDR1 PRHDT, CDR2 FYEKMQ (reference sequence). CDR3 DNA (partial): TGTGCCAGCAGCCAGGGTCCCATGACTAGCGGGAGGGTGAGCAATGAG. Amino acid sequence: CASSQGPMTSGRVSNE. The full CDR3 is CASSQGPMTSGRVSNEQFF.

A remark on this clone: The read halts 3 residues ahead of the CDR3 end, with the missing end drawn from the germline J gene. The V call is TRBV19, the J call TRBJ1-2; D possibly corresponds to TRBD1 (5 bases). The CDR3 runs 14 residues. Germline-derived CDR1 and CDR2 are LNHDA and SQIVND (reference sequence). The sequenced CDR3 bases are TGTGCCAGTAGTAGAGGGACTACGGGGGATACC. Residues: CASSRGTTGDT. The complete CDR3 reads CASSRGTTGDTYTF.

Turning to this clone: The sequenced fragment ends 3 residues before the CDR3 boundary, so the rest is inferred from the germline J gene. V usage is TRBV2 and J usage is TRBJ1-4; a possible D gene is TRBD1 (5 bases). CDR1 and CDR2 from the germline V gene are SNHLY and FYNNEI. The V gene lost 3 bases and the J gene lost 8 bases, with 16 bases spanning the gap. This CDR3 is built from 15 residues. The CDR3 is CASSDEGSLREKLFF. The sequenced part of the CDR3 DNA is TGTGCCAGCAGTGACGAGGGGTCTCTCCGCGAAAAA.

In regard to this clone: The sequence runs out 3 residues before the end of the CDR3; the remainder is reconstructed from the germline J gene. This chain uses TRBV20-1 with TRBJ1-5; 10 bases are a match to TRBD1. Trimming took 0 bases from V and 7 from J; bases not matched to a gene: 12. Per germline, CDR1 DFQATT and CDR2 SNEGSKA (reference sequence). The CDR3 totals 17 residues. The CDR3 sequence: CSARDRFRQGARQPQHF. The covered CDR3 bases are TGCAGTGCTAGAGATCGGTTTAGACAGGGGGCGCGACAGCCC.